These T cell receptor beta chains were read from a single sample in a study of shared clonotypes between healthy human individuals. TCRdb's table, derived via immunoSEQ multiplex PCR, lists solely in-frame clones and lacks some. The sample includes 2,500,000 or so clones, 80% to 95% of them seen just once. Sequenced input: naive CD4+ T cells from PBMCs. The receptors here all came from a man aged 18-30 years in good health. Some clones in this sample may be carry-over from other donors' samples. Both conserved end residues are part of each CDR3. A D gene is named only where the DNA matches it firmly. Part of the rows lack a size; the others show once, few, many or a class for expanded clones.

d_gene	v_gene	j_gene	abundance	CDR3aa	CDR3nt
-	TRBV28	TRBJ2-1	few	CASSLPYNEQFF	TGTGCCAGCAGTTTACCCTACAATGAGCAGTTCTTC
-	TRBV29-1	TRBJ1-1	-	CSVVTGRVNTEAFF	TGCAGCGTTGTAACAGGGCGGGTGAACACTGAAGCTTTCTTT
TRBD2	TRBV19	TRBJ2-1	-	CASSIVAAVSFTGLAGGYNEQFF	TGTGCCAGTAGTATAGTCGCGGCTGTATCATTCACCGGACTAGCGGGAGGCTACAATGAGCAGTTCTTC
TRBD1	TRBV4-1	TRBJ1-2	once	CASSQDTSRPTGGYGYTF	TGCGCCAGCAGCCAAGATACTTCTCGACCGACAGGGGGGTATGGCTACACCTTC
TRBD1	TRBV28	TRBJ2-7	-	CASSPGTGPLF	TGTGCCAGCAGTCCCGGGACAGGACCACTCTTC
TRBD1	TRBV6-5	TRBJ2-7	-	CASNQRYRGYEQYF	TGTGCCAGCAACCAGCGGTACAGGGGCTACGAGCAGTACTTC
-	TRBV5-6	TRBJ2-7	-	CASSFPGPGSKQYF	TGTGCCAGCAGCTTCCCCGGGCCAGGGTCTAAGCAGTACTTC
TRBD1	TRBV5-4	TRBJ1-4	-	CASSSLTGGAREKLFF	TGTGCCAGCAGTTCTCTGACAGGGGGCGCGAGGGAAAAACTGTTTTTT
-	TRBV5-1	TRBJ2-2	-	CASSFSRQGTGELFF	TGCGCCAGCAGCTTTTCTCGGCAGGGCACCGGGGAGCTGTTTTTT
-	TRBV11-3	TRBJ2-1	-	CASSFNREVDEQFF	TGTGCCAGCAGCTTTAACAGGGAGGTGGATGAGCAGTTCTTC
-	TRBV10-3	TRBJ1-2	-	CAISAVGYRDYGYTF	TGTGCCATCAGTGCTGTTGGGTACAGGGACTATGGCTACACCTTC
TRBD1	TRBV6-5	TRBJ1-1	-	CASTSQGAATEAFF	TGTGCCAGCACTTCACAGGGGGCGGCCACTGAAGCTTTCTTT
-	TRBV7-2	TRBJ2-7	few	CASSPDWSSYEQYF	TGTGCCAGCAGCCCGGACTGGAGCTCCTACGAGCAGTACTTC
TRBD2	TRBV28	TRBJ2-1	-	CASRGTSGHLYNEQFF	TGTGCCAGCAGGGGGACTAGCGGACACCTCTACAATGAGCAGTTCTTC
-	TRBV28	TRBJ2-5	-	CASSLRPGVLDF	TGTGCCAGCAGTTTACGTCCCGGCGTCCTTGACTTC
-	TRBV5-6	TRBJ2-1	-	CASSPGREYNEQFF	TGTGCCAGCAGCCCAGGACGGGAATACAATGAGCAGTTCTTC
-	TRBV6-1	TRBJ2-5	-	CASSEPGVETQYF	TGTGCCAGCAGTGAGCCAGGGGTTGAGACCCAGTACTTC
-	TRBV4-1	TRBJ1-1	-	CASSQVAGSHTEAFF	TGCGCCAGCAGCCAAGTCGCAGGGAGTCACACTGAAGCTTTCTTT
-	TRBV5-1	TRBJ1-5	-	CASSLGQSGPQHF	TGCGCCAGCAGCTTGGGCCAATCCGGGCCCCAGCATTTT
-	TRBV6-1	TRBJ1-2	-	CASSERHYGYTF	TGTGCCAGCAGTGAAAGACATTATGGCTACACCTTC
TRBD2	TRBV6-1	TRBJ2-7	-	CASSGGLAGVDEQYF	TGTGCCAGCAGTGGTGGACTAGCGGGAGTCGACGAGCAGTACTTC
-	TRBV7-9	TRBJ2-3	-	CASTLGDSGADTQYF	TGTGCCAGCACCTTGGGGGACAGCGGGGCAGATACGCAGTATTTT
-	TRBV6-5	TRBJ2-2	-	CASSYSPKGWTGELFF	TGTGCCAGCAGTTACTCGCCGAAGGGATGGACCGGGGAGCTGTTTTTT
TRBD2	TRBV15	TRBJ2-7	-	CATGIGVSGVLSYEQYF	TGTGCCACCGGCATCGGGGTTAGCGGGGTCCTTTCCTACGAGCAGTACTTC
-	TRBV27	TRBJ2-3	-	CASSKQGRADTQYF	TGTGCCAGCAGTAAACAGGGTCGGGCAGATACGCAGTATTTT
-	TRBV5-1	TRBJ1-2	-	CASSLGAGTPFGYTF	TGCGCCAGCAGCTTGGGGGCCGGGACCCCTTTTGGCTACACCTTC
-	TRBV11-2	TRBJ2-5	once	CASSLGKVQQETQYF	TGTGCCAGCAGCTTGGGAAAGGTCCAACAAGAGACCCAGTACTTC
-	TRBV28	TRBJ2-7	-	CASSLPPDEQYF	TGTGCCAGCAGTTTACCCCCGGACGAGCAGTACTTC
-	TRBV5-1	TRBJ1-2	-	CASSLAGNLALGYTF	TGCGCCAGCAGCTTGGCCGGGAACTTAGCCCTTGGCTACACCTTC
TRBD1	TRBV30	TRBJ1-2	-	CAWSKGQGYGYTF	TGTGCCTGGAGTAAGGGACAGGGCTATGGCTACACCTTC
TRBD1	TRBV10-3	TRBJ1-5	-	CAIIYSRDRGRISNQPQHF	TGTGCCATCATATACTCGCGGGACAGGGGTCGTATAAGCAATCAGCCCCAGCATTTT
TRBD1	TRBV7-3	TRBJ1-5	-	CASSPTGGNQPQHF	TGTGCCAGCAGCCCAACAGGGGGCAATCAGCCCCAGCATTTT
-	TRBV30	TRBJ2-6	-	CAWSGKGLSGANVLTF	TGTGCCTGGAGTGGCAAAGGGCTCTCTGGGGCCAACGTCCTGACTTTC
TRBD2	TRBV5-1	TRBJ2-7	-	CASSRGLAGGWEQYF	TGCGCCAGCAGCAGGGGACTAGCGGGAGGTTGGGAGCAGTACTTC
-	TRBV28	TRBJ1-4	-	CASSTPGGRPLGEKLFF	TGTGCCAGCAGTACTCCAGGAGGGCGACCTCTCGGAGAAAAACTGTTTTTT
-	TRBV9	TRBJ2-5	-	CASSVDVAGWETQYF	TGTGCCAGCAGCGTAGACGTGGCAGGGTGGGAGACCCAGTACTTC
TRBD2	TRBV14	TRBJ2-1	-	CASSRRTSGRYNEQFF	TGTGCCAGCAGCCGGCGGACTAGCGGGAGATACAATGAGCAGTTCTTC
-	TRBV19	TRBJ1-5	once	CATQGRDSNQPQHF	TGTGCCACTCAGGGGAGGGATAGCAATCAGCCCCAGCATTTT
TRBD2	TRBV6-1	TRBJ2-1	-	CASSWEGLAVPEQFF	TGTGCCAGCAGTTGGGAGGGGCTAGCGGTACCTGAGCAGTTCTTC
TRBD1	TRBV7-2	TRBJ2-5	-	CASSFGQGQGRETQYF	TGTGCCAGCAGCTTCGGACAAGGACAGGGTAGGGAGACCCAGTACTTC
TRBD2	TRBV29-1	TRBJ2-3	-	CSVEPGGADTQYF	TGCAGCGTTGAACCGGGGGGAGCAGATACGCAGTATTTT
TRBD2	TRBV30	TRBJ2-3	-	CAWSLILAGGGDTQYF	TGTGCCTGGAGCCTAATACTAGCGGGAGGTGGAGATACGCAGTATTTT
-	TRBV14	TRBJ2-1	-	CASSQGRESGEQFF	TGTGCCAGCAGCCAAGGCAGGGAATCGGGTGAGCAGTTCTTC
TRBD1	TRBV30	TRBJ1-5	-	CAWSRGDSRNQPQHF	TGTGCCTGGTCCCGAGGGGACAGCAGGAATCAGCCCCAGCATTTT
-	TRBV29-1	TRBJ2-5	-	CSVVSSLRETQYF	TGCAGCGTTGTGTCGTCATTACGAGAGACCCAGTACTTC
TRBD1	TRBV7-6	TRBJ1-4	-	CASSRTGQGALTTSNEKLFF	TGTGCCAGCAGCAGAACAGGACAGGGGGCGCTTACGACCTCTAATGAAAAACTGTTTTTT
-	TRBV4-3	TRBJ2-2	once	CASSNRGGTGELFF	TGCGCCAGCTCAAATCGGGGTGGCACCGGGGAGCTGTTTTTT
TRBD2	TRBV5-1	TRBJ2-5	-	CASSLGGRAHGETQYF	TGCGCCAGCAGCTTGGGCGGGAGGGCCCACGGGGAGACCCAGTACTTC
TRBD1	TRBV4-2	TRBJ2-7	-	CASSLQGAKGSYEQYF	TGTGCCAGCAGCCTACAGGGGGCGAAGGGTTCCTACGAGCAGTACTTC
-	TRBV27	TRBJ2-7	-	CASSTGLFTYEQYF	TGTGCCAGCAGTACGGGACTTTTTACCTACGAGCAGTACTTC
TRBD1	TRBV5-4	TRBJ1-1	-	CASSLPIQGVHTEAFF	TGTGCCAGCAGCCTCCCTATCCAGGGGGTTCACACTGAAGCTTTCTTT
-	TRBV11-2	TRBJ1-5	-	CASSLAAGGGVQPQHF	TGTGCCAGCAGCCTCGCGGCAGGAGGGGGGGTTCAGCCCCAGCATTTT
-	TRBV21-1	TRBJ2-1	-	CASSKMVGLAGSYNEQFF	TGTGCCAGCAGCAAAATGGTGGGTCTAGCGGGCTCCTACAATGAGCAGTTCTTC